This is a list of T cell receptor beta chains from one sample in a study of blood T cell repertoires in COVID-19. The method was immunoSEQ multiplex PCR; TCRdb's version includes in-frame clones alone and lacks a portion of them. The data contain tens of thousands of clones, about 94% of them singletons. The sequenced sample consisted of peripheral blood. Receptor source: a human donor with active COVID-19. The donor label of this sample is uncertain. Both conserved end residues are part of each CDR3. The order of the fields is CDR3 protein, CDR3 DNA, clone size, J gene, D gene, V gene. The D gene is left open where the match is weak. Size values are once, few and many counts, or a class for expanded clones, and some rows have none.

CDR3 protein: CASRSGSLNTGELFF
CDR3 DNA: TGTGCCAGCAGGTCCGGGTCCTTGAACACCGGGGAGCTGTTTTTT
clone size: -
J gene: TRBJ2-2
D gene: -
V gene: TRBV28

CDR3 protein: CASSQAHNSYEQYF
CDR3 DNA: TGTGCCAGCAGCCAAGCACATAACTCCTACGAGCAGTACTTC
clone size: -
J gene: TRBJ2-7
D gene: -
V gene: TRBV3-1/TRBV3-2

CDR3 protein: CASSRGQGTGNTIYF
CDR3 DNA: TGTGCCAGCAGCCGAGGACAGGGTACCGGAAACACCATATATTTT
clone size: -
J gene: TRBJ1-3
D gene: TRBD1
V gene: TRBV7-9

CDR3 protein: CASRRQGGDGYTF
CDR3 DNA: TGTGCCAGCAGGCGACAGGGTGGAGATGGCTACACCTTC
clone size: -
J gene: TRBJ1-2
D gene: TRBD1
V gene: TRBV3-1/TRBV3-2

CDR3 protein: CASSTGEGETQYF
CDR3 DNA: TGTGCCAGTAGTACAGGGGAAGGGGAGACCCAGTACTTC
clone size: -
J gene: TRBJ2-5
D gene: -
V gene: TRBV19

CDR3 protein: CASSQDRTGGYYGYTF
CDR3 DNA: TGTGCCAGCAGCCAAGATCGGACAGGGGGGTACTATGGCTACACCTTC
clone size: -
J gene: TRBJ1-2
D gene: TRBD1
V gene: TRBV3-1/TRBV3-2

CDR3 protein: CASSYTWESPGGEQYF
CDR3 DNA: TGTGCCAGCAGTTACACCTGGGAGTCCCCTGGTGGCGAGCAGTACTTC
clone size: -
J gene: TRBJ2-7
D gene: -
V gene: TRBV6-5

CDR3 protein: CASLLQGNGANVLTF
CDR3 DNA: TGTGCCAGTCTACTCCAGGGAAACGGGGCCAACGTCCTGACTTTC
clone size: once
J gene: TRBJ2-6
D gene: -
V gene: TRBV28

CDR3 protein: CASSYPRRFTEAFF
CDR3 DNA: TGTGCCAGCAGTTACCCCAGGAGGTTCACTGAAGCTTTCTTT
clone size: -
J gene: TRBJ1-1
D gene: -
V gene: TRBV6-2/TRBV6-3

CDR3 protein: CASGQGGNTEAFF
CDR3 DNA: TGCGCCAGCGGACAGGGGGGGAACACTGAAGCTTTCTTT
clone size: -
J gene: TRBJ1-1
D gene: TRBD1
V gene: TRBV10-1

CDR3 protein: CASRYRGDGELFF
CDR3 DNA: TGTGCCAGCCGGTACAGGGGCGACGGGGAGCTGTTTTTT
clone size: -
J gene: TRBJ2-2
D gene: TRBD1
V gene: TRBV19

CDR3 protein: CASSQVISRGYYGYTF
CDR3 DNA: TGTGCCAGCAGCCAAGTTATCAGCAGGGGTTACTATGGCTACACCTTC
clone size: -
J gene: TRBJ1-2
D gene: -
V gene: TRBV3-1/TRBV3-2

CDR3 protein: CASSFPTGGVYEQYF
CDR3 DNA: TGTGCCAGCAGCTTTCCGACAGGGGGCGTCTACGAGCAGTACTTC
clone size: -
J gene: TRBJ2-7
D gene: TRBD1
V gene: TRBV7-2

CDR3 protein: CASSLLTGEQFF
CDR3 DNA: TGTGCCAGCAGCCTACTGACTGGTGAGCAGTTCTTC
clone size: -
J gene: TRBJ2-1
D gene: -
V gene: TRBV28

CDR3 protein: CASRTGTGGNGELFF
CDR3 DNA: TGTGCCAGCAGGACCGGGACAGGGGGGAACGGGGAGCTGTTTTTT
clone size: -
J gene: TRBJ2-2
D gene: TRBD1
V gene: TRBV6-5

CDR3 protein: CAIRGGGHNNEKLFF
CDR3 DNA: TGTGCCATCAGAGGGGGGGGGCATAATAATGAAAAACTGTTTTTT
clone size: -
J gene: TRBJ1-4
D gene: -
V gene: TRBV10-3

CDR3 protein: CATSKTQGDTQYF
CDR3 DNA: TGTGCCACCAGCAAGACCCAGGGGGATACGCAGTATTTT
clone size: -
J gene: TRBJ2-3
D gene: -
V gene: TRBV15

CDR3 protein: CASSLVGTDPNEKLFF
CDR3 DNA: TGTGCCAGCAGCTTAGTGGGGACAGATCCTAATGAAAAACTGTTTTTT
clone size: -
J gene: TRBJ1-4
D gene: TRBD1
V gene: TRBV7-2

CDR3 protein: CATVRGGLVDEQFF
CDR3 DNA: TGTGCCACCGTCCGGGGGGGGTTAGTCGATGAGCAGTTCTTC
clone size: -
J gene: TRBJ2-1
D gene: TRBD2
V gene: TRBV10-3

CDR3 protein: CASSVKGLYNSPLHF
CDR3 DNA: TGTGCCAGCAGTGTGAAGGGGTTGTATAATTCACCCCTCCACTTT
clone size: -
J gene: TRBJ1-6
D gene: -
V gene: TRBV28

CDR3 protein: CASSEAGWGTVSNQPQHF
CDR3 DNA: TGTGCCAGCAGTGAGGCGGGTTGGGGGACAGTGAGCAATCAGCCCCAGCATTTT
clone size: -
J gene: TRBJ1-5
D gene: TRBD1
V gene: TRBV6-1

CDR3 protein: CASSLLGRGGTGELFF
CDR3 DNA: TGTGCCAGCAGTTTATTAGGCAGGGGCGGGACCGGGGAGCTGTTTTTT
clone size: -
J gene: TRBJ2-2
D gene: -
V gene: TRBV27

CDR3 protein: CASSQDGTGDYGYTF
CDR3 DNA: TGCGCCAGCAGCCAAGACGGGACAGGGGACTATGGCTACACCTTC
clone size: -
J gene: TRBJ1-2
D gene: TRBD1
V gene: TRBV4-3

CDR3 protein: CASSLRTGGTTNEKLFF
CDR3 DNA: TGCGCCAGCAGCCTGCGGACAGGGGGAACAACTAATGAAAAACTGTTTTTT
clone size: -
J gene: TRBJ1-4
D gene: TRBD1
V gene: TRBV4-1

CDR3 protein: CAISESGGLGNNEQFF
CDR3 DNA: TGTGCCATCAGTGAGTCTGGAGGGCTCGGAAACAATGAGCAGTTCTTC
clone size: -
J gene: TRBJ2-1
D gene: -
V gene: TRBV10-3

CDR3 protein: CASSLEWTAEQYF
CDR3 DNA: TGTGCCAGCAGCTTAGAGTGGACAGCAGAGCAGTACTTC
clone size: -
J gene: TRBJ2-7
D gene: -
V gene: TRBV13

CDR3 protein: CASSPTGSYEQYF
CDR3 DNA: TGTGCCAGCAGCCCGACAGGGTCCTACGAGCAGTACTTC
clone size: -
J gene: TRBJ2-7
D gene: TRBD1
V gene: TRBV6-6

CDR3 protein: CASSLASGGAQGANVLTF
CDR3 DNA: TGTGCCAGCAGCTTAGCGAGTGGGGGGGCGCAAGGGGCCAACGTCCTGACTTTC
clone size: -
J gene: TRBJ2-6
D gene: -
V gene: TRBV7-9

CDR3 protein: CASSLGLKYNEQFF
CDR3 DNA: TGTGCCAGCAGCTTAGGACTGAAATACAATGAGCAGTTCTTC
clone size: -
J gene: TRBJ2-1
D gene: -
V gene: TRBV7-2

CDR3 protein: CASGTGSLAHDTQYF
CDR3 DNA: TGTGCCAGCGGAACCGGCTCACTAGCTCATGATACGCAGTATTTT
clone size: -
J gene: TRBJ2-3
D gene: -
V gene: TRBV6-5

CDR3 protein: CATSRGYEQYF
CDR3 DNA: TGTGCCACCAGTAGAGGCTACGAGCAGTACTTC
clone size: -
J gene: TRBJ2-7
D gene: -
V gene: TRBV24-1

CDR3 protein: CASSLTASGGYEQYF
CDR3 DNA: TGTGCCAGCAGTTTAACCGCTAGCGGGGGCTACGAGCAGTACTTC
clone size: -
J gene: TRBJ2-7
D gene: TRBD2
V gene: TRBV27

CDR3 protein: CASSTGTGSNYGYTF
CDR3 DNA: TGTGCCAGTAGTACCGGGACAGGGAGCAACTATGGCTACACCTTC
clone size: -
J gene: TRBJ1-2
D gene: TRBD1
V gene: TRBV19

CDR3 protein: CASSLAENTYEQYF
CDR3 DNA: TGTGCCAGTTCCCTAGCGGAAAATACCTACGAGCAGTACTTC
clone size: -
J gene: TRBJ2-7
D gene: TRBD2
V gene: TRBV6-6

CDR3 protein: CASRASGAYNEQFF
CDR3 DNA: TGTGCCAGCAGGGCTAGCGGGGCCTACAATGAGCAGTTCTTC
clone size: -
J gene: TRBJ2-1
D gene: TRBD2
V gene: TRBV2

CDR3 protein: CASRQTEKNEKLFF
CDR3 DNA: TGTGCCAGCAGGCAGACAGAGAAAAATGAAAAACTGTTTTTT
clone size: -
J gene: TRBJ1-4
D gene: -
V gene: TRBV6-6

CDR3 protein: CASIQGGQGAHF
CDR3 DNA: TGTGCCAGCATCCAAGGTGGCCAGGGGGCCCACTTC
clone size: -
J gene: TRBJ2-5
D gene: TRBD1
V gene: TRBV2

CDR3 protein: CASSDWTGSSGANVLTF
CDR3 DNA: TGTGCCAGCAGCGATTGGACAGGGAGCTCTGGGGCCAACGTCCTGACTTTC
clone size: -
J gene: TRBJ2-6
D gene: TRBD1
V gene: TRBV2

CDR3 protein: CASSPGLAGVGEQYF
CDR3 DNA: TGTGCCAGCAGTCCGGGACTAGCGGGAGTAGGCGAGCAGTACTTC
clone size: -
J gene: TRBJ2-7
D gene: TRBD2
V gene: TRBV6-6

CDR3 protein: CSVGTGGGPGELFF
CDR3 DNA: TGCAGCGTTGGGACAGGGGGCGGACCCGGGGAGCTGTTTTTT
clone size: -
J gene: TRBJ2-2
D gene: TRBD1
V gene: TRBV29-1

CDR3 protein: CASSGTVSYEQYF
CDR3 DNA: TGTGCCAGTTCCGGGACAGTCTCCTACGAGCAGTACTTC
clone size: -
J gene: TRBJ2-7
D gene: TRBD1
V gene: TRBV18

CDR3 protein: CASSTPSGTKNIQYF
CDR3 DNA: TGTGCCAGCAGCACGCCTAGCGGGACCAAAAACATTCAGTACTTC
clone size: -
J gene: TRBJ2-4
D gene: TRBD2
V gene: TRBV5-6

CDR3 protein: CASTEKFGETQYF
CDR3 DNA: TGTGCCAGTACCGAAAAGTTTGGCGAGACCCAGTACTTC
clone size: -
J gene: TRBJ2-5
D gene: -
V gene: TRBV19

CDR3 protein: CASNRRQGNEKLFF
CDR3 DNA: TGTGCCAGCAATCGTAGACAGGGGAATGAAAAACTGTTTTTT
clone size: -
J gene: TRBJ1-4
D gene: TRBD1
V gene: TRBV28

CDR3 protein: CASSLAGQAFYEQYF
CDR3 DNA: TGCGCCAGCAGCTTGGCAGGACAGGCCTTCTACGAGCAGTACTTC
clone size: -
J gene: TRBJ2-7
D gene: TRBD1
V gene: TRBV5-1

CDR3 protein: CASSEGARNQPQHF
CDR3 DNA: TGTGCCAGCAGTGAGGGGGCGCGCAATCAGCCCCAGCATTTT
clone size: -
J gene: TRBJ1-5
D gene: -
V gene: TRBV2

CDR3 protein: CASSPDRGSTEAFF
CDR3 DNA: TGTGCCAGCAGCCCGGACAGGGGGTCAACTGAAGCTTTCTTT
clone size: -
J gene: TRBJ1-1
D gene: TRBD1
V gene: TRBV11-2

CDR3 protein: CASSETGTGSSYEQYF
CDR3 DNA: TGTGCCAGCAGCGAGACCGGGACAGGGAGCTCCTACGAGCAGTACTTC
clone size: -
J gene: TRBJ2-7
D gene: TRBD1
V gene: TRBV14

CDR3 protein: CATGGLAGDYNEQFF
CDR3 DNA: TGCGCCACCGGCGGGCTAGCGGGAGACTACAATGAGCAGTTCTTC
clone size: once
J gene: TRBJ2-1
D gene: TRBD2
V gene: TRBV10-2

CDR3 protein: CASSLGGTGPEDTQYF
CDR3 DNA: TGTGCCAGCAGCTTGGGGGGGACAGGGCCAGAGGATACGCAGTATTTT
clone size: once
J gene: TRBJ2-3
D gene: TRBD1
V gene: TRBV5-5

CDR3 protein: CASSSGLAGLRFQETQYF
CDR3 DNA: TGTGCCAGCAGCTCGGGACTAGCGGGGCTGCGGTTCCAAGAGACCCAGTACTTC
clone size: -
J gene: TRBJ2-5
D gene: TRBD2
V gene: TRBV7-2

CDR3 protein: CASSQLTGSRPYEQYF
CDR3 DNA: TGCGCCAGCAGCCAACTCACAGGCTCTAGACCCTACGAGCAGTACTTC
clone size: -
J gene: TRBJ2-7
D gene: -
V gene: TRBV4-1